This T cell receptor (beta chain) was found in a study of blood T cell repertoires in COVID-19. TCRdb's table, derived via immunoSEQ multiplex PCR, lists solely in-frame clones and lacks some. The data hold roughly 230,000 clones, with about 85% observed a single time. CDR1 and CDR2 from the germline V gene are SGHRS and YFSETQ. The CDR3 sequence is 16 residues long. V was cut by 0 bases and J by 1 base, with 11 bases left in between. The specimen was peripheral blood. This clonotype originated in a man aged 35 to 55 with acute or convalescent COVID-19. This rearrangement joins TRBV5-1 to TRBJ1-3; perhaps TRBD1 as D (5 bases). The CDR3 DNA reads TGCGCCAGCAGCTTGGTAGCGGGGCTATCTGGAAACACCATATATTTT. It specifies CASSLVAGLSGNTIYF.